The rows below give T cell receptor beta chains drawn from one sample of a study of Ad26.COV2.S vaccination and SARS-CoV-2 variants. Sequencing used immunoSEQ multiplex PCR; TCRdb keeps in-frame clones, though not all of them. The profile covers about 400,000 clones, with about 85% appearing a single time and 3.5% taken by the ten largest. This specimen consisted of peripheral blood, obtained in a trial of Ad26.COV2.S vaccine versus placebo. The receptors here all came from a person aged 18 to 59 who received the Ad26.COV2.S COVID-19 vaccine or a placebo. CDR3s include the opening cysteine and the closing phenylalanine or tryptophan. Part of the rows lack a size; the others show once, few, many or a class for expanded clones.

clone_size	j_call	v_call	cdr3_aa
few	TRBJ2-2	TRBV5-1	CASRAITNTGELFF
-	TRBJ2-7	TRBV3-1/TRBV3-2	CASSQDPRDEQYF
once	TRBJ2-1	TRBV7-9	CASSSRDPSGPRFF
-	TRBJ2-2	TRBV6-5	CASSTDGRVTGELFF
-	TRBJ1-1	TRBV6-5	CASSYSYKRYTEAFF
few	TRBJ1-3	TRBV6-2/TRBV6-3	CASSYSIRGDGNTIYF
-	TRBJ1-1	TRBV5-1	CASSYQGARGTEAFF
-	TRBJ2-2	TRBV6-5	CASRSTARELFF
-	TRBJ1-1	TRBV21-1	CASSPLFRDGNTEAFF
-	TRBJ2-3	TRBV6-5	CASSYRRGNTDTQYF
-	TRBJ1-5	TRBV6-1	CASSETQGGQPQHF
-	TRBJ1-1	TRBV6-5	CASRGTAVNTEAFF
few	TRBJ1-5	TRBV19	CASSPRTGEIGQPQHF
-	TRBJ2-1	TRBV5-1	CASSLAEGFEQFF
-	TRBJ2-7	TRBV2	CASSVREGASSYEQYF
-	TRBJ2-2	TRBV2	CASKPTGNTGELFF
few	TRBJ1-2	TRBV5-6	CASRPGRDYGYTF
-	TRBJ1-4	TRBV5-1	CASSWGLPGEEGRNEKLFF
once	TRBJ1-4	TRBV5-4	CASSFPGIDEKLFF
once	TRBJ2-7	TRBV11-2	CASSPPGGLEQYF
-	TRBJ1-4	TRBV3-1/TRBV3-2	CASRLTGIDEKLFF
-	TRBJ2-3	TRBV5-1	CASSLDLAGGRTDTQYF
-	TRBJ1-1	TRBV18	CASSLIQGMNTEAFF
-	TRBJ2-6	TRBV7-8	CASSFSSGANVLTF
few	TRBJ2-2	TRBV7-9	CASSLSEKPGELFF
-	TRBJ2-3	TRBV5-1	CASSSGLDRTDTQYF
-	TRBJ1-2	TRBV4-3	CASSQEGTANYGYTF
-	TRBJ1-2	TRBV2	CASSPFVGDGYTF
once	TRBJ1-1	TRBV12-3/TRBV12-4	CASSPPQGTEAFF
-	TRBJ1-5	TRBV12-3/TRBV12-4	CASSLNRNQPQHF
-	TRBJ1-1	TRBV6-5	CASTPGHSNEAFF
-	TRBJ1-2	TRBV6-5	CASRQSTVPYGYTF
-	TRBJ1-5	TRBV27	CASSLLGELGNQPQHF
-	TRBJ2-3	TRBV6-1	CASSVWGASGGVTDTQYF
-	TRBJ1-1	TRBV5-4	CASSPDRNARGTEAFF
once	TRBJ2-5	TRBV5-4	CASSSNRGLGQETQYF
-	TRBJ2-7	TRBV11-2	CASRGLYEQYF
-	TRBJ2-3	TRBV3-1/TRBV3-2	CASSQDHGGGTDTQYF